This T cell receptor beta chain was recovered during a study of beta chain features in type 1 diabetes. Study background: Regarding age, gender and cell yields, patients proved similar to healthy donors. Study results and caveats: Within each of all four CD4+ subsets, Type 1 diabetes patients had TCRB CDR3s that were moderately but significantly shorter.

CDR1 is MDHEN, CDR2 SYDVKM, per germline. V trimming: 7 bases; J trimming: 4 bases; junction bases outside the gene matches: 7. This CDR3 is built from 15 residues. On this clone itself: Its antigen is unidentified.

Every isolated RNA sample was fully reverse transcribed, so sequencing captured expressed TCRB transcripts. Stem cell-like memory T cell samples underwent survey-depth immunoSEQ sequencing. They averaged approximately 910,000 reads. This table comes from immunoSEQ multiplex PCR, and its TCRdb copy is limited to in-frame clones, with some not included. The data contain some 16,000 clones, around 77% of them singletons. The TCR comes from a young woman with type 1 diabetes. The V and J genes are TRBV28 and TRBJ2-6; 7 nucleotides agree with TRBD2. Sample: stem cell memory CD4+ T cells from blood. The CDR3 DNA is TGTGCCAGCACCCCGGGGGGTGACGGGGCCAACGTCCTGACTTTC. Its translation is CASTPGGDGANVLTF.